The clone carrying this T cell receptor (beta chain) was observed a single time. This record belongs to a study of T cell changes during pregnancy in multiple sclerosis. The protocol was immunoSEQ multiplex PCR, while the TCRdb copy is restricted to in-frame clones and leaves out a portion. The sample includes around 100,000 clones, approximately 92% of them seen just once. Germline V gene data show CDR1 as KGHSH and CDR2 as LQKENI. V shed 2 bases and J shed 3 bases, with 18 bases lying between them. CDR3 length: 17 amino acids. The receptor's source is a female donor with multiple sclerosis, enrolled in a pregnancy study. The chain uses TRBV18 and TRBJ2-3, with D possibly being TRBD1 (6 bases). This sample comprised peripheral blood, obtained after pregnancy. CDR3 sequence: CASSPNTGLFGTDTQYF. The CDR3 DNA reads as TGTGCCAGCTCACCAAACACAGGGTTGTTTGGGACAGATACGCAGTATTTT. The full variable domain, its missing parts supplied by reference TRBV18 and TRBJ2-3, is NAGVMQNPRHLVRRRGQEARLRCSPMKGHSHVYWYRQLPEEGLKFMVYLQKENIIDESGMPKERFSAEFPKEGPSILRIQQVVRGDSAAYFCASSPNTGLFGTDTQYFGPGTRLTVL.